One and the same sample provided the 29 T cell receptor beta chains below, sequenced in a study of CD8 T cells in ankylosing spondylitis. These receptors have no known antigen. TCRdb re-analysed the 5' RACE reads in MiXCR, keeping a single row per CDR3 protein. This sample has 670,000 or so distinct CDR3 sequences, with around a fifth found just once. General study points: Several highly homologous variants made up a TCR beta motif that seemed to typify ankylosing spondylitis blood.

The material sequenced was blood, either unsorted or a sorted T cell fraction (not recorded which). The receptors come from a male donor with ankylosing spondylitis.

The V call is TRBV30, the J call TRBJ2-1; TRBD2 agrees at 14 bases. Germline CDR1 GTSNPN, CDR2 SVGIG (reference sequence). The CDR3 has 18 residues. Trimming took 0 bases from V and 7 from J; bases not matched to a gene: 11. CDR3 nucleotides: TGTGCCTGGAGTGTCCCTACCTTGACTAGCGGGAGGGTTAATGAGCAGTTCTTC. Protein sequence: CAWSVPTLTSGRVNEQFF.

This clonotype showed up just a few times. The chain's CDR3 is CASSPPFQVKSTEAFF. CDR3 nucleotides: TGCGCCAGCAGCCCGCCATTCCAGGTTAAGAGCACTGAAGCTTTCTTT. The chain carries TRBV5-1 and TRBJ1-1; D is unresolved. Germline V CDR1 and CDR2: SGHRS, YFSETQ. The CDR3 spans 16 residues. V gave up 4 bases and J gave up 4 bases, with 20 bases separating them.

This clonotype was detected only once. J is TRBJ2-7 and V is TRBV5-1, with 10 bases matching TRBD1. Looked up from germline, CDR1 is SGHRS and CDR2 is YFSETQ. This CDR3 is built from 14 residues. After removal of 0 bases from V and 6 bases from J, the junction contained 3 bases not matched to a gene. The CDR3 loop reads CASSLEGTGAEQYF. The CDR3 DNA reads TGCGCCAGCAGCTTGGAAGGGACAGGGGCCGAGCAGTACTTC.

CDR3: CSAREGGGTEAFF. The CDR3 coding sequence is TGCAGTGCTAGAGAGGGAGGGGGCACTGAAGCTTTCTTT. V and J are TRBV20-1 and TRBJ1-1; the D gene is possibly TRBD1 (6 bases). Per the germline V gene, CDR1 is DFQATT and CDR2 is SNEGSKA (reference sequence). The ends were cut back, 0 bases at V and 4 bases at J, with 9 bases in the middle. This CDR3 is 13 amino acids long.

This clonotype occurred a few times. The chain employs TRBV28 and TRBJ1-5, with a possible D match to TRBD1 (6 bases). V lost 2 bases to trimming and J lost 9 bases, with 14 bases between them. The CDR3 is 14 residues long. Germline CDR1 reads MDHEN; CDR2 reads SYDVKM. The CDR3 region has the DNA TGTGCCAGCAGTTTACGACAGGCTTGGAGGCCCCAGCATTTT. It specifies CASSLRQAWRPQHF.

This clonotype was seen repeatedly, ten times or more. V and J are TRBV24-1 and TRBJ2-1; D may be TRBD1 (6 bases). The CDR3 runs 11 residues. Trimming cost V 8 bases and J 5 bases, with 6 bases left between them. CDR1 and CDR2 from the germline V gene are KGHDR and SFDVKD. CDR3 sequence: CATTGDNEQFF. CDR3 nucleotides: TGTGCCACCACAGGGGACAATGAGCAGTTCTTC.

This clonotype was seen a handful of times. The J gene is TRBJ2-2, the V gene TRBV11-2; 8 bases map to TRBD1. The V segment lost 5 bases and the J segment 9 bases; nucleotides outside the gene matches: 14. This CDR3 spans 16 amino acids. Germline V gives CDR1 SGHAT, CDR2 FQNNGV. This CDR3 is CASSQGAGGRVRELFF. CDR3 DNA: TGTGCCAGCAGCCAAGGGGCAGGGGGCCGTGTGCGGGAGCTGTTTTTT.

This chain uses TRBV20-1 with TRBJ2-7; TRBD2 aligns across 10 bases. Trimming cost V 3 bases and J 6 bases; bases outside gene matches: 5. The CDR3 totals 13 residues. Germline CDR1 and CDR2: DFQATT and SNEGSKA (reference sequence). CDR3 sequence reads: CSARLAGVFEQYF. For the CDR3, the DNA is TGCAGTGCTAGGCTAGCGGGAGTCTTCGAGCAGTACTTC.

The rearrangement links TRBV12-3 or TRBV12-4 to TRBJ2-2; 9 nucleotides agree with TRBD1. This CDR3 is built from 16 residues. After removal of 6 bases from V and 7 bases from J, the junction contained 12 bases not matched to a gene. The CDR3 here is CASRPQGAQDGGELFF. CDR3 DNA sequence: TGTGCCAGCAGACCACAGGGGGCTCAGGATGGCGGGGAGCTGTTTTTT.

The chain employs TRBV20-1 and TRBJ1-1; a possible D gene is TRBD1 (6 bases). The CDR3 length is 16 residues. V was trimmed by 6 bases and J by 5 bases, leaving 25 bases between them. Looked up from germline, CDR1 is DFQATT and CDR2 is SNEGSKA (reference sequence). In DNA, the CDR3 is TGCAGTGCCCAGATGCGGGGGGCAGTCGATAATACTGAAGCTTTCTTT. Protein: CSAQMRGAVDNTEAFF.

This chain links TRBV13 with TRBJ2-3, with 7 positions matching TRBD1. CDR1 is PRHDT and CDR2 is FYEKMQ in the germline V gene (reference sequence). This CDR3 has 16 amino acids. Trimming cost V 5 bases and J 1 base; bases outside gene matches: 9. The CDR3 loop is CASSDSQTGRTDTQYF. The DNA for the CDR3 is TGTGCCAGCAGCGACAGCCAGACAGGGCGCACAGATACGCAGTATTTT.

In this sample, this clonotype turned up a few times. V usage is TRBV29-1 and J usage is TRBJ2-7; D gene uncertain. The CDR3 has 11 residues. Trimming cost V 7 bases and J 0 bases, with 7 bases left between them. Per germline, CDR1 SQVTM and CDR2 ANQGSEA. The CDR3 sequence is CSAVASYEQYF. CDR3 DNA sequence: TGCAGCGCCGTCGCCTCCTACGAGCAGTACTTC.

The chain recombines TRBV6-5 with TRBJ2-2; 7 bases agree with TRBD1. Germline-derived CDR1 and CDR2 are MNHEY and SVGAGI. The CDR3 covers 14 residues. Germline trimming cut 8 bases from V and 5 bases from J; bases unmatched to any gene: 8. In nucleotides, the CDR3 is TGTGCCAGCGGTTCAAACAGGGGAACCGGGGAGCTGTTTTTT. Translated: CASGSNRGTGELFF.

This clonotype was observed at least ten times. This chain connects TRBV5-1 to TRBJ2-1, with D uncertain. The CDR3 totals 13 residues. Germline V gene lookup returns CDR1 SGHRS and CDR2 YFSETQ. The ends were cut back, 0 bases at V and 9 bases at J, with 10 bases in the middle. The CDR3 DNA sequence: TGCGCCAGCAGCTTGGAGGCTTCTGGTGAGCAGTTCTTC. This translates into CASSLEASGEQFF. Full variable domain (missing parts from reference TRBV5-1 and TRBJ2-1): KAGVTQTPRYLIKTRGQQVTLSCSPISGHRSVSWYQQTPGQGLQFLFEYFSETQRNKGNFPGRFSGRQFSNSRSEMNVSTLELGDSALYLCASSLEASGEQFFGPGTRLTVL.

In its sample, this clonotype was seen many times. This chain joins TRBV11-2 and TRBJ1-2, with a possible D match to TRBD1 (6 bases). Germline lookup yields CDR1 SGHAT and CDR2 FQNNGV. V gave up 5 bases and J gave up 4 bases, with 11 bases separating them. CDR3 length: 13 amino acids. CDR3 in amino acids: CASSPDSLYGYTF. The CDR3 DNA is TGTGCCAGCAGCCCGGACAGCCTCTATGGCTACACCTTC. Drawing the rest from reference TRBV11-2 and TRBJ1-2, the complete variable domain is EAGVAQSPRYKIIEKRQSVAFWCNPISGHATLYWYQQILGQGPKLLIQFQNNGVVDDSQLPKDRFSAERLKGVDSTLKIQPAKLEDSAVYLCASSPDSLYGYTFGSGTRLTVV.

This clonotype was seen ten or more times. The genes are TRBV27 and TRBJ1-6; D ambiguous. In germline, CDR1 is MNHEY, CDR2 SMNVEV (reference sequence). The CDR3 loop spans 12 amino acids. V lost 4 bases to trimming and J lost 7 bases, with 5 bases between them. The CDR3 DNA reads TGTGCCAGCAGTTCGAACAATTCACCCCTCCACTTT. Translation gives CASSSNNSPLHF.

The chain has TRBV12-3 or TRBV12-4 and TRBJ1-4; possibly TRBD1 for D (5 bases). This CDR3 region has 15 residues. Trimming took 7 bases from V and 7 from J, leaving 19 bases between them. This chain's CDR3 is CASTDGRGSREKLFF. CDR3 coding DNA: TGTGCCAGCACCGACGGCCGGGGGTCGCGTGAAAAACTGTTTTTT.

V usage is TRBV6-4 and J usage is TRBJ2-1, with D perhaps matching TRBD2 (5 bases). CDR1 and CDR2 from the germline V gene are MRHNA and SNTAGT. The V and J ends lost 2 bases and 5 bases respectively, with 13 bases between them. The length of the CDR3 is 15 residues. The CDR3, as DNA: TGTGCCAGCAGTGACATGGGTTCGGGGAACAATGAGCAGTTCTTC. Protein sequence: CASSDMGSGNNEQFF.

The chain joins TRBV7-3 to TRBJ2-1, with 13 bases identical to TRBD2. V shed 4 bases and J 9 bases; nucleotides not matched to a gene: 6. The length of the CDR3 is 15 residues. Germline CDR1 SGHTA, CDR2 FQGTGA. CDR3 amino acids: CASSSTSGRATEQFF. DNA for the CDR3: TGTGCCAGCAGCTCAACTAGCGGGAGGGCCACTGAGCAGTTCTTC.

The J gene is TRBJ2-1, the V gene TRBV25-1, with TRBD2 matching over 10 bases. The CDR3 contains 15 residues. V gave up 10 bases and J gave up 3 bases; unmatched junction bases: 9. Looked up from germline, CDR1 is MGHDK and CDR2 is SYGVNS. The CDR3 region has the DNA TGTGCCATCCACTCCGGACTAGCGGACTACAATGAGCAGTTCTTC. This encodes CAIHSGLADYNEQFF.

The chain carries TRBV29-1 and TRBJ2-1; possible D gene TRBD2, 6 bases. The germline CDR1 and CDR2 sequences are SQVTM and ANQGSEA. The CDR3 runs 12 residues. Trimming pared 1 base from V and 15 bases from J, leaving 16 bases between. Here the CDR3 DNA reads TGCAGCGTTGAAGGGGAGGACTCCGGGCGGTTCTTC. Its protein is CSVEGEDSGRFF.

Only a few counts were recorded for this clonotype. J is TRBJ1-4 and V is TRBV5-5; TRBD1 might be the D (5 bases). The CDR3 extends over 14 amino acids. Germline CDR1 SGHKS, CDR2 YYEKEE (reference sequence). Trimming took off 5 bases at V and 7 bases at J, with 15 bases between the two ends. Written as DNA, the CDR3 is TGTGCCAGCAGGTCGGGACCCGCGGGTGAAAAACTGTTTTTT. Translating it yields CASRSGPAGEKLFF.

CDR3 loop: CASQNGAPSNYGYTF. CDR3 DNA: TGTGCCAGCCAAAATGGGGCGCCTTCTAACTATGGCTACACCTTC. The chain couples TRBV9 to TRBJ1-2; D might be TRBD1 (5 bases). V was clipped by 7 bases and J by 0 bases, with 16 bases between them. CDR1 and CDR2 from the germline V gene are SGDLS and YYNGEE. This CDR3 region has 15 residues.

This clonotype came up a few times. V is TRBV12-3 or TRBV12-4 and J is TRBJ1-5, with 7 bases aligning to TRBD1. Germline trimming cut 5 bases from V and 4 bases from J; bases unmatched to any gene: 8. CDR3 length: 15 residues. The CDR3 nucleotides read TGTGCCAGCAGTCAAAACAGGGGTAAGAATCAGCCCCAGCATTTT. It yields the protein CASSQNRGKNQPQHF.

There are a few counts of this clonotype. The chain combines TRBV15 with TRBJ1-1; D remains unclear. The germline V gene encodes CDR1 LNHNV and CDR2 YYDKDF (reference sequence). Deletions cut 4 bases from V and 1 base from J, with 4 bases between. This CDR3 region has 12 residues. In nucleotides, the CDR3 is TGTGCCACCAGCACAGAGAACACTGAAGCTTTCTTT. This sequence encodes CATSTENTEAFF. The complete variable domain, with remaining parts taken from reference TRBV15 and TRBJ1-1, reads DAMVIQNPRYQVTQFGKPVTLSCSQTLNHNVMYWYQQKSSQAPKLLFHYYDKDFNNEADTPDNFQSRRPNTSFCFLDIRSPGLGDTAMYLCATSTENTEAFFGQGTRLTVV.

The chain recombines TRBV6-1 with TRBJ1-1; D might be TRBD1 (6 bases). The germline gives CDR1 MNHNS, CDR2 SASEGT. V lost 6 bases and J lost 2, with 13 bases in between. CDR3 size: 14 residues. Written as DNA, the CDR3 is TGTGCCAGCAGCCCTGACAGGATAAACACTGAAGCTTTCTTT. Its translation is CASSPDRINTEAFF.

This clonotype was detected only a few times. V usage is TRBV12-3 or TRBV12-4 and J usage is TRBJ2-7; perhaps TRBD1 as D (6 bases). V shed 4 bases and J shed 5 bases, with 21 bases lying between them. CDR3 size: 16 residues. The CDR3 DNA reads TGTGCCAGCAGTTCCCTCCAGGGGAGTTACCACGACGAGCAGTACTTC. Residues: CASSSLQGSYHDEQYF.

V is TRBV29-1 and J is TRBJ2-1; 7 bases line up with TRBD2. Germline lookup yields CDR1 SQVTM and CDR2 ANQGSEA. With 7 bases clipped from V and 5 bases from J, the junction kept 14 bases outside the gene matches. The CDR3 has 15 residues. This CDR3 is CSGEGGLVGHNEQFF. The CDR3 nucleotides read TGCAGCGGGGAAGGTGGACTAGTTGGGCACAATGAGCAGTTCTTC.

The chain has TRBV20-1 and TRBJ2-1; 16 bases line up with TRBD2. The V and J ends lost 6 bases and 5 bases, in that order; junction bases with no gene match: 10. The CDR3 consists of 17 residues. CDR1 is DFQATT, CDR2 SNEGSKA, per germline (reference sequence). CDR3 sequence (DNA): TGCAGTGCGCGATCCGGGACTAGCGGGAGGGCAAACAATGAGCAGTTCTTC. It translates to CSARSGTSGRANNEQFF.